The clone carrying this T cell receptor (beta chain) was observed many times. Antigen: not known. This entry comes from a study of CD8 T cells in Susac syndrome. Looking at the study overall: The Susac syndrome patients were therapy-naive, on corticosteroids, or on intravenous immunoglobulin alone at blood draw.

Germline CDR1 reads SGHRS; CDR2 reads YFSETQ. Trimming removed 4 bases at V and 2 bases at J, with 13 bases between. CDR3 length equals 15 residues. RNA in amounts of roughly 0.5 to 1 ug was reverse transcribed with random hexamers. MiXCR was run by TCRdb on the immunoSEQ multiplex PCR reads, yielding one entry per CDR3 protein. The table has approximately 120,000 distinct CDR3 sequences, approximately 96% seen once; the top ten hold 0.21%. In Susac syndrome patients, recently defined diagnostic criteria for definite or probable disease were met. Study results and limitations: A handful of Susac-specific public clones appeared in CD8+ TEMRA repertoires, and roughly 17 in total CD8+ repertoires.

This sequence originates from a human donor with Susac syndrome. The chain is built from TRBV5-1 and TRBJ2-1, with D perhaps matching TRBD2 (6 bases). Material for sequencing was CD8+ T cells from PBMCs. The CDR3 bases are TGCGCCAGCAGCCCCGAATCGGGGGCCTACAATGAGCAGTTCTTC. It translates to CASSPESGAYNEQFF.